What follows describes a single TCR beta chain. Per germline, CDR1 MDHEN and CDR2 SYDVKM. V was cut by 8 bases and J by 8 bases, with 19 bases left in between. The CDR3 contains 15 residues. This entry belongs to a study of blood T cell repertoires in COVID-19. On the study more broadly: There were acute and convalescent COVID-19 samples, and they came from the United States, Italy and Spain. PBMCs, B-cell-depleted T cells, or T cells were the source of the cDNA or gDNA that made up the material.

Sequenced by immunoSEQ multiplex PCR; TCRdb stores in-frame clones only, minus some. This table has more than 25,000 clones, over 75% appearing once. The chain recombines TRBV28 with TRBJ1-6, with D possibly matching TRBD1 (6 bases). The clonotype originates from a man in his sixties with acute or convalescent COVID-19. The material sequenced was peripheral blood. The CDR3 nucleotides read TGTGCCAGCTGCGGGAGGGGCCGGGGGCATTCACCCCTCCACTTT. Translated: CASCGRGRGHSPLHF.